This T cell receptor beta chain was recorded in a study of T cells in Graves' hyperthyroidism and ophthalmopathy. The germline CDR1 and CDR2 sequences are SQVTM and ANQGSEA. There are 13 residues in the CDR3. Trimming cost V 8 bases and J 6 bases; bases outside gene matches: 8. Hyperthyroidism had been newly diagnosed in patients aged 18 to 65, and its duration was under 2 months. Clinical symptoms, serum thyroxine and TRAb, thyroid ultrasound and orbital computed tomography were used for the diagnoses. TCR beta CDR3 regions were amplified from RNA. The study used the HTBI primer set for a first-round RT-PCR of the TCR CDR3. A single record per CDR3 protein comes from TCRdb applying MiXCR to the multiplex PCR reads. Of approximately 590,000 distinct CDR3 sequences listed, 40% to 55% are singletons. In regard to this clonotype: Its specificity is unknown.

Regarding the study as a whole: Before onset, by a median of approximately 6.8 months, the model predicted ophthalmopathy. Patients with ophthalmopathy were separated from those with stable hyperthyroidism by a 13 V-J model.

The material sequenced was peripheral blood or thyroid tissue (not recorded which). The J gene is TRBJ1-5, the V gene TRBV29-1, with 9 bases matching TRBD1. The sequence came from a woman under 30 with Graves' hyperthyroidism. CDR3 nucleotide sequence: TGCAGCTTGGGGACAGGGCGGGCTCAGCCCCAGCATTTT. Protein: CSLGTGRAQPQHF.